This T cell receptor (beta chain) is from a study of T cells in Graves' hyperthyroidism and ophthalmopathy. TCR beta CDR3 sequences were amplified from RNA transcripts. Carried out on the TCR CDR3, a first-round RT-PCR used the HTBI primer set. TCRdb processed the multiplex PCR reads anew with MiXCR; each CDR3 protein has one entry. The sample comprises some 620,000 distinct CDR3 sequences, roughly 16% of which are singletons, and approximately 3.9% rests with the top ten. There are 14 residues in the CDR3. V was shortened by 7 bases and J by 4 bases, with 15 bases between the two germline ends. Germline values: CDR1 MNHEY, CDR2 SVGEGT. Participants, patients aged 18 to 65, had newly diagnosed hyperthyroidism with a duration under 2 months. Using 10 ml of fresh peripheral blood, PBMCs were prepared.

The chain links TRBV6-2 or TRBV6-3 to TRBJ2-3; D is ambiguous. This sequence was found in a woman aged 25-40 years with Graves' hyperthyroidism. Sequencing was performed on blood. The CDR3 region is CASTPRRRADTQYF. CDR3 in DNA: TGTGCCAGCACCCCACGTAGAAGAGCAGATACGCAGTATTTT.